One sample yielded the 29 T cell receptor beta chains listed below, sequenced in a study of cytomegalovirus exposure and HLA in healthy donors. 60 Vbeta and 13 Jbeta primers were used in PCR. Method: immunoSEQ multiplex PCR; TCRdb's copy keeps in-frame clones and lacks some. The sample holds 150,000 to 200,000 clones; approximately 80% are singletons and the top ten take roughly 2.8%. Sequencing was done on a sample of PBMCs. Receptors originate from a woman in her thirties or forties in good health and CMV-seropositive.

The chain combines TRBV29-1 with TRBJ2-4, with 16 bases fitting TRBD2. CDR3 length: 16 amino acids. Per the germline V gene, CDR1 is SQVTM and CDR2 is ANQGSEA. V trimming: 7 bases; J trimming: 8 bases; junction bases outside the gene matches: 11. CDR3 protein: CSDVMGLAGGMDIQYF. As DNA, the CDR3 is TGCAGCGACGTCATGGGACTAGCGGGAGGGATGGACATTCAGTACTTC.

V is TRBV27 and J is TRBJ1-5; D is uncertain. In germline, CDR1 is MNHEY, CDR2 SMNVEV (reference sequence). This CDR3 region has 15 residues. V was pared by 5 bases and J by 0 bases, with 11 bases between. Written as DNA, the CDR3 is TGTGCCAGCAGTCCCCGGGGAGATAGCAATCAGCCCCAGCATTTT. Its protein product is CASSPRGDSNQPQHF.

The V gene is TRBV6-1, the J gene TRBJ2-2; D may be TRBD2 (7 bases). The CDR3 spans 17 residues. Germline V CDR1 and CDR2: MNHNS, SASEGT. V was cut by 2 bases and J by 0 bases, with 13 bases left in between. CDR3 nucleotide sequence: TGTGCCAGCAGTGAACTCAGGGGAGGGTCGAACACCGGGGAGCTGTTTTTT. Its protein is CASSELRGGSNTGELFF.

This chain joins TRBV10-3 and TRBJ2-5, with 8 bases aligning to TRBD1. The germline V gene encodes CDR1 ENHRY and CDR2 SYGVKD. The CDR3 totals 15 residues. V gave up 4 bases and J gave up 5 bases; unmatched junction bases: 9. The CDR3 is CAISGRTGPDETQYF. CDR3 sequence (DNA): TGTGCCATCAGTGGTCGGACAGGGCCCGATGAGACCCAGTACTTC.

The chain recombines TRBV12-2 with TRBJ2-5; no DNA check was done on the table's D call, TRBD2. The J call may be in error: the DNA end matches TRBJ2-7 better. TRBV12-2 is annotated as a pseudogene. CDR3 length: 16 residues. In nucleotides, the CDR3 is TGTGCAAGTCGCCCAGAGGATAGCGGGGACTCCTACGAGCAGTACTTC. It codes for CASRPEDSGDSYEQYF.

V gene TRBV18 combines with J gene TRBJ1-1; the match to TRBD1 covers 7 bases. This CDR3 is 13 amino acids long. Germline V gene sequence: CDR1 KGHSH, CDR2 LQKENI. The V and J ends lost 4 bases and 5 bases, in that order; junction bases with no gene match: 4. Here the CDR3 reads CASSLDRATEAFF. CDR3 DNA sequence: TGTGCCAGCTCACTAGACAGGGCAACTGAAGCTTTCTTT. Variable domain in full (rest from reference TRBV18 and TRBJ1-1): NAGVMQNPRHLVRRRGQEARLRCSPMKGHSHVYWYRQLPEEGLKFMVYLQKENIIDESGMPKERFSAEFPKEGPSILRIQQVVRGDSAAYFCASSLDRATEAFFGQGTRLTVV.

This rearrangement joins TRBV4-3 to TRBJ1-2, with TRBD1 matching over 7 bases. CDR3 length: 15 residues. Germline values: CDR1 LGHNA, CDR2 YSLEER. V shed 1 base, J shed 4 bases, and the junction held 6 bases outside the gene matches. This chain's CDR3 is CASSQAEQGSYGYTF. The CDR3 DNA is TGCGCCAGCAGCCAAGCGGAACAGGGGTCCTATGGCTACACCTTC.

This clone was observed a few times. The V call is TRBV5-4, the J call TRBJ2-3; 9 positions agree with TRBD1. The CDR3 covers 15 residues. Germline lookup yields CDR1 SGHNT and CDR2 YYREEE (reference sequence). Trimming at V came to 4 bases and at J to 6 bases, leaving 9 bases not matched to a gene. CDR3 nucleotides: TGTGCCAGCAGCACCTGGACAGGGGCCTCCGATACGCAGTATTTT. Amino acids: CASSTWTGASDTQYF.

This chain connects TRBV23-1 to TRBJ1-1; D is perhaps TRBD1 (6 bases). TRBV23-1 is an ORF for which the function is uncertain. V was pared by 6 bases and J by 0 bases, with 23 bases between. There are 18 residues in the CDR3. As DNA, the CDR3 is TGCGCCAGCAGCCCCCACGCCCCGGACAGTAGAATGAACACTGAAGCTTTCTTT. Translation gives CASSPHAPDSRMNTEAFF.

V and J are TRBV18 and TRBJ2-1, with 9 positions matching TRBD1. The ends lost 3 bases at V and 6 bases at J; junction bases unmatched: 6. CDR3 size: 15 residues. Germline V CDR1 and CDR2: KGHSH, LQKENI. The CDR3 DNA sequence: TGTGCCAGCTCACCGGGACAGGGAGAGGGCAATGAGCAGTTCTTC. It encodes CASSPGQGEGNEQFF. The entire variable domain, with the rest obtained from reference TRBV18 and TRBJ2-1, is as follows: NAGVMQNPRHLVRRRGQEARLRCSPMKGHSHVYWYRQLPEEGLKFMVYLQKENIIDESGMPKERFSAEFPKEGPSILRIQQVVRGDSAAYFCASSPGQGEGNEQFFGPGTRLTVL.

This clone has a handful of counts. V gene TRBV5-6 combines with J gene TRBJ2-5, with 10 bases identical to TRBD2. Trimming cost V 0 bases and J 5 bases; bases outside gene matches: 10. Germline V CDR1 and CDR2: SGHDT, YYEEEE. CDR3 length equals 17 residues. CDR3 region: CASSLEEGLAGVETQYF. The CDR3 nucleotides read TGTGCCAGCAGCTTGGAGGAGGGGCTAGCGGGAGTGGAGACCCAGTACTTC.

This rearrangement joins TRBV2 to TRBJ1-5; 8 bases align to TRBD1. From germline, CDR1 is SNHLY and CDR2 FYNNEI. The V segment lost 7 bases and the J segment 2 bases; nucleotides outside the gene matches: 1. The CDR3 extends over 13 amino acids. CDR3 nucleotide sequence: TGTGCCAGCAAGGGACAGGGCAATCAGCCCCAGCATTTT. Encoded protein: CASKGQGNQPQHF.

The V and J genes are TRBV4-1 and TRBJ1-2; D gene uncertain. V lost 0 bases, J lost 3 bases, and 20 bases lay in between. The germline V gene encodes CDR1 MGHRA and CDR2 YSYEKL. The CDR3 covers 18 residues. CDR3 residues: CASSQEKAQAPGDYGYTF. The DNA of the CDR3 is TGCGCCAGCAGCCAAGAGAAAGCGCAGGCTCCGGGAGACTATGGCTACACCTTC.

This clone showed up just a few times. The chain uses TRBV5-1 and TRBJ1-4; 9 nucleotides agree with TRBD1. Losses at the gene ends were 4 bases for V and 8 bases for J; bases not matched to a gene: 6. This CDR3 spans 14 amino acids. Germline CDR1 SGHRS, CDR2 YFSETQ. The CDR3: CASSPGTGKEKLFF. The CDR3 DNA is TGCGCCAGCAGCCCCGGGACAGGGAAGGAAAAACTGTTTTTT.

This clone has just a few counts. The chain carries TRBV6-5 and TRBJ2-7, with TRBD2 matching 14 bases. Trimming removed 6 bases from V and 4 bases from J; junction bases left unmatched: 2. CDR1 and CDR2 (germline): MNHEY, SVGAGI. The CDR3 contains 14 residues. Written as DNA, the CDR3 is TGTGCCAGCAGCCGGACTAGCGGGAGGTACGAGCAGTACTTC. Translation: CASSRTSGRYEQYF.

CDR3 sequence: CASSLFSGQPQHF. As DNA, the CDR3 is TGTGCCAGCAGCTTATTTTCCGGTCAGCCCCAGCATTTT. The genes are TRBV5-5 and TRBJ1-5; D is uncertain. CDR3 length equals 13 residues. With 2 bases removed from V and 6 bases from J, the gap between germline ends came to 9 bases. The germline V gene encodes CDR1 SGHKS and CDR2 YYEKEE (reference sequence). The full variable domain, rest sourced from reference TRBV5-5 and TRBJ1-5, is DAGVTQSPTHLIKTRGQQVTLRCSPISGHKSVSWYQQVLGQGPQFIFQYYEKEERGRGNFPDRFSARQFPNYSSELNVNALLLGDSALYLCASSLFSGQPQHFGDGTRLSIL.

The rearrangement joins TRBV10-3 to TRBJ1-5, with a weak D call TRBD1 (5 bases). This CDR3 has 16 residues. The germline V gene has CDR1 ENHRY and CDR2 SYGVKD. The V end lost 2 bases, the J end lost 3 bases, and 14 bases lay between the germline ends. This CDR3 is CAISERGRAPNQPQHF. CDR3 DNA: TGTGCCATCAGTGAGAGGGGCAGGGCACCCAATCAGCCCCAGCATTTT.

This chain connects TRBV7-9 to TRBJ2-7; 8 bases match TRBD1. Trimming at V came to 5 bases and at J to 3 bases, leaving 9 bases not matched to a gene. Germline lookup yields CDR1 SEHNR and CDR2 FQNEAQ (reference sequence). The CDR3 covers 15 residues. For the CDR3, the DNA is TGTGCCAGCAGCATCGGACAGGGCCATATCTACGAGCAGTACTTC. Translating gives CASSIGQGHIYEQYF.

The count of this clone is one. The CDR3 DNA is TGTGCCAGCAGCGTAGGTGGGGGCGCGGATGGCTACACCTTC. It encodes CASSVGGGADGYTF. The genes are TRBV9 and TRBJ1-2, with a tentative D call TRBD1 (6 bases). The germline CDR1 and CDR2 sequences are SGDLS and YYNGEE. V was trimmed by 0 bases and J by 6 bases, leaving 12 bases between them. The CDR3 runs to 14 residues.

The CDR3 sequence: CASSLTGLNEQFF. The DNA of the CDR3 is TGTGCCAGCAGCCTAACAGGGTTAAATGAGCAGTTCTTC. V is TRBV11-2 and J is TRBJ2-1; D may be TRBD1 (6 bases). Trimming took off 5 bases at V and 7 bases at J, with 12 bases between the two ends. Germline CDR1 is SGHAT and CDR2 is FQNNGV. The CDR3 length is 13 residues.

The chain employs TRBV5-5 and TRBJ1-1, with 7 bases identical to TRBD1. The CDR3 has 17 residues. V shed 1 base, J shed 2 bases, and the junction held 11 bases outside the gene matches. Germline V gene data show CDR1 as SGHKS and CDR2 as YYEKEE (reference sequence). This CDR3 is CASSLTTTGVPNTEAFF. For the CDR3, the DNA is TGTGCCAGCAGCTTGACGACTACAGGGGTCCCCAACACTGAAGCTTTCTTT.

This rearrangement joins TRBV7-9 to TRBJ1-2, with TRBD1 identical over 7 bases. The CDR3 has 17 residues. The germline gives CDR1 SEHNR, CDR2 FQNEAQ (reference sequence). V was pared by 5 bases and J by 5 bases, with 17 bases of the junction left unmatched. The CDR3 loop is CASSPRDPRQGGYGYTF. The CDR3 nucleotides are TGTGCCAGCAGCCCACGAGACCCTCGACAGGGTGGATATGGCTACACCTTC.

This clone was seen a handful of times. This chain links TRBV28 with TRBJ2-7; D remains unclear. Trimming removed 4 bases at V and 0 bases at J, with 4 bases between. Germline V gene data show CDR1 as MDHEN and CDR2 as SYDVKM. The CDR3 contains 12 residues. The CDR3: CASSSSSYEQYF. In nucleotides, the CDR3 is TGTGCCAGCAGTTCGAGCTCCTACGAGCAGTACTTC.

This clone was detected only once. The rearrangement uses TRBV7-9 and TRBJ1-2; no definite D call. V dropped 5 bases and J dropped 8 bases, with 18 bases sitting between them. Germline loops: CDR1 SEHNR, CDR2 FQNEAQ (reference sequence). The CDR3 runs to 14 residues. The CDR3 DNA reads as TGTGCCAGCAGCCCCACCCCGGAGGGTGGAGGCTACACCTTC. This gives the protein CASSPTPEGGGYTF.

The rearrangement joins TRBV7-2 to TRBJ2-7; tentative D call: TRBD2 (5 bases). Looked up from germline, CDR1 is SGHTA and CDR2 is FQGNSA. Trimming stripped 1 base from V and 9 bases from J, with 13 bases between. This CDR3 is 13 amino acids long. The CDR3 loop is CASSLVSAGGQYF. The CDR3 region has the DNA TGTGCCAGCAGCTTAGTAAGTGCGGGCGGGCAGTACTTC.

The J gene is TRBJ1-1, the V gene TRBV16, with 9 bases that match TRBD1. In germline, CDR1 is KGHSY, CDR2 FQNENV. This CDR3 is built from 15 residues. V trimming: 4 bases; J trimming: 4 bases; junction bases outside the gene matches: 7. The CDR3 coding sequence is TGTGCCAGCAGCCGATACACAGGGGGCGGCACTGAAGCTTTCTTT. This gives the protein CASSRYTGGGTEAFF.

The V gene is TRBV6-1, the J gene TRBJ1-2, with unresolved D. Between the trimmed V and J ends, which lost 1 base and 2 bases, there was a span of 5 bases. CDR1 MNHNS and CDR2 SASEGT come from the germline V gene. This CDR3 has 13 residues. CDR3 protein: CASSEERNYGYTF. In DNA form, the CDR3 reads TGTGCCAGCAGTGAAGAGCGAAACTATGGCTACACCTTC.

The chain recombines TRBV2 with TRBJ1-1, with D perhaps TRBD1 (6 bases). The CDR3 is 16 residues long. V gave up 6 bases and J gave up 1 base, with 18 bases separating them. From germline, CDR1 is SNHLY and CDR2 FYNNEI. The CDR3 DNA is TGTGCCAGCAGGAGGGAGTCAGGGACAAGGAACACTGAAGCTTTCTTT. Protein: CASRRESGTRNTEAFF. Using reference TRBV2 and TRBJ1-1 for the parts outside the CDR3, the full variable domain is EPEVTQTPSHQVTQMGQEVILRCVPISNHLYFYWYRQILGQKVEFLVSFYNNEISEKSEIFDDQFSVERPDGSNFTLKIRSTKLEDSAMYFCASRRESGTRNTEAFFGQGTRLTVV.

V gene TRBV7-6 combines with J gene TRBJ2-2, with TRBD2 identical over 7 bases. CDR1 is SGHVS, CDR2 FNYEAQ, per germline. The CDR3 consists of 18 residues. V lost 0 bases to trimming and J lost 5 bases; unmatched junction nucleotides: 12. The CDR3 sequence: CASSLAPTSPTFTGELFF. The DNA for the CDR3 is TGTGCCAGCAGCTTAGCCCCGACTAGCCCAACGTTTACCGGGGAGCTGTTTTTT. The entire variable domain, with the rest obtained from reference TRBV7-6 and TRBJ2-2, is as follows: GAGVSQSPRYKVTKRGQDVALRCDPISGHVSLYWYRQALGQGPEFLTYFNYEAQQDKSGLPNDRFSAERPEGSISTLTIQRTEQRDSAMYRCASSLAPTSPTFTGELFFGEGSRLTVL.